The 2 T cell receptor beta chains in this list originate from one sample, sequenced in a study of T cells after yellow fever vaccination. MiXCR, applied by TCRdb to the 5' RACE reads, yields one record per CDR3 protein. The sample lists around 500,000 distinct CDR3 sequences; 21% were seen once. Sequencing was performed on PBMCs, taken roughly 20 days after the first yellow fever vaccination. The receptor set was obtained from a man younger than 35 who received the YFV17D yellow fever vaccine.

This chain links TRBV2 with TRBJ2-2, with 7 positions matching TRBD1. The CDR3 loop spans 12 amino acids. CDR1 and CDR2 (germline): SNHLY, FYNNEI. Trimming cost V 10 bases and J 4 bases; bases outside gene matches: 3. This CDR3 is CATDRATGELFF. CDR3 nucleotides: TGTGCCACAGACAGGGCCACCGGGGAGCTGTTTTTT.

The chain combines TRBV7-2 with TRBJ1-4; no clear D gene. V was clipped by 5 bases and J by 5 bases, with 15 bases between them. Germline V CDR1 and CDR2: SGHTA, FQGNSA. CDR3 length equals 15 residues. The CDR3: CASSRSAGSNEKLFF. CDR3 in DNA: TGTGCCAGCAGCCGGTCGGCAGGCTCGAATGAAAAACTGTTTTTT.